This T cell receptor (beta chain) comes out of a study of Ad26.COV2.S vaccination and SARS-CoV-2 variants. Indicated treatment: about 20 received Ad26.COV2.S at low or high dose, single or two shots; roughly five received placebo; per-sample allocation not given. Sample collection was performed on day 63 after the first vaccine or placebo injection. Study observations and caveats: Vaccine recipients showed a spike-specific TCR breadth that was higher than in placebo recipients.

TCRdb keeps only in-frame clones here, not all; method: immunoSEQ multiplex PCR. The table shows 300,000 to 400,000 clones, with about 87% occurring only once. As regards this clone: Antigen specificity is unknown.

V gave up 4 bases and J gave up 8 bases; unmatched junction bases: 10. CDR1 is LNHDA and CDR2 is SQIVND in the germline V gene (reference sequence). The CDR3 consists of 16 residues. This chain connects TRBV19 to TRBJ1-4; 10 bases match TRBD1. The sequence was collected from a person aged 18-65 years who received the Ad26.COV2.S COVID-19 vaccine or a placebo. The sequencing here drew on peripheral blood, taken in a trial of Ad26.COV2.S vaccine versus placebo. The CDR3 DNA sequence: TGTGCCAGTAGTACCAGACAGGGGGCGATCGGGGAAAAACTGTTTTTT. It translates to CASSTRQGAIGEKLFF.